The 29 T cell receptor beta chains below all came from one sample that was sequenced in a study of blood T cell repertoires in COVID-19. Clones were sequenced by immunoSEQ multiplex PCR, and TCRdb holds only the in-frame ones, with some missing. The sample contains about 240,000 clones, around 83% of which appear only once. Sequencing was performed on peripheral blood. Every receptor here comes from a woman aged 80 or over with COVID-19, enrolled during active disease.

This rearrangement joins TRBV9 to TRBJ2-7, with unresolved D. The V and J ends lost 5 bases and 0 bases respectively, with 15 bases between them. Germline V gene sequence: CDR1 SGDLS, CDR2 YYNGEE. The CDR3 totals 15 residues. The CDR3 loop is CASSPSGSYSYEQYF. The DNA for the CDR3 is TGTGCCAGCAGTCCCTCCGGGTCTTACTCCTACGAGCAGTACTTC.

This clone showed up just a few times. The chain uses TRBV7-2 and TRBJ1-1; TRBD1 is a possible D gene (5 bases). The length of the CDR3 is 13 residues. CDR1 is SGHTA and CDR2 is FQGNSA in the germline V gene. Trimming left V 5 bases short and J 3 bases short, with 10 bases between. CDR3 sequence: CASSMTEYTEAFF. The CDR3 DNA reads TGTGCCAGCAGCATGACAGAATACACTGAAGCTTTCTTT.

This sequence joins TRBV6-5 and TRBJ2-7; TRBD1 agrees at 8 bases. The germline V gene has CDR1 MNHEY and CDR2 SVGAGI. The CDR3 runs 15 residues. With V trimmed by 0 bases and J by 2 bases, 3 bases remained unmatched. The CDR3, as DNA: TGTGCCAGCAGTTACTCGACAGGGGACCCCTACGAGCAGTACTTC. Its translation: CASSYSTGDPYEQYF.

J is TRBJ2-2 and V is TRBV5-1, with TRBD2 matching 16 bases. CDR1 and CDR2 from the germline V gene are SGHRS and YFSETQ. With V trimmed by 3 bases and J by 6 bases, 8 bases remained unmatched. The CDR3 extends over 18 amino acids. CDR3 in DNA: TGCGCCAGCAGCTCGCCGGGACTAGCGGGGGGGCCCCCCGGGGAGCTGTTTTTT. This translates into CASSSPGLAGGPPGELFF.

J is TRBJ2-7 and V is TRBV2; TRBD1 agrees at 8 bases. V was pared by 10 bases and J by 2 bases, with 10 bases of the junction left unmatched. The CDR3 is made up of 14 amino acids. CDR1 is SNHLY and CDR2 is FYNNEI in the germline V gene. The CDR3 spells CATHHGDRTYEQYF. The CDR3 DNA reads as TGTGCCACCCACCACGGGGACAGGACCTACGAGCAGTACTTC.

The chain links TRBV18 to TRBJ1-6; 10 bases are a match to TRBD1. Germline V gene lookup returns CDR1 KGHSH and CDR2 LQKENI. V lost 5 bases and J lost 5; bases outside the gene matches: 3. This CDR3 contains 15 residues. The CDR3 sequence is CASSADRGHNSPLHF. Written as DNA, the CDR3 is TGTGCCAGCTCAGCAGACAGGGGGCATAATTCACCCCTCCACTTT.

Points on this clone: At the DNA level, this CDR3 is encoded by other sequences in the same sample as well. The genes are TRBV5-1 and TRBJ2-2; a weak D match, TRBD2 (6 bases). The V end was cut by 2 bases, the J end by 0 bases, with 8 bases between. Germline V lookup: CDR1 SGHRS, CDR2 YFSETQ. The CDR3 loop spans 15 amino acids. The CDR3 DNA is TGCGCCAGCAGCTTACCGGGAGCGAACACCGGGGAGCTGTTTTTT. As protein: CASSLPGANTGELFF. Drawing the rest from reference TRBV5-1 and TRBJ2-2, the complete variable domain is KAGVTQTPRYLIKTRGQQVTLSCSPISGHRSVSWYQQTPGQGLQFLFEYFSETQRNKGNFPGRFSGRQFSNSRSEMNVSTLELGDSALYLCASSLPGANTGELFFGEGSRLTVL.

The chain recombines TRBV19 with TRBJ1-6; tentative D call: TRBD1 (5 bases). The germline V and J ends were trimmed by 6 bases and 11 bases, with 14 bases remaining between them. Germline V CDR1 and CDR2: LNHDA, SQIVND (reference sequence). The CDR3 consists of 13 residues. The CDR3 DNA reads as TGTGCCAGTAGGGGACTCCTCGCCGCACCCCTCCACTTT. This encodes CASRGLLAAPLHF.

J is TRBJ2-5 and V is TRBV7-3; possible D gene TRBD2, 6 bases. Trimming stripped 1 base from V and 5 bases from J, with 14 bases between. Germline V gene sequence: CDR1 SGHTA, CDR2 FQGTGA. The CDR3 length is 15 residues. The CDR3 here is CASSLIPGVGETQYF. The DNA of the CDR3 is TGTGCCAGCAGCTTAATCCCGGGGGTAGGGGAGACCCAGTACTTC.

The V gene is TRBV11-2, the J gene TRBJ2-7; 9 bases line up with TRBD1. The CDR3 totals 19 residues. The trim removed 0 bases at V and 2 bases at J, leaving 14 bases unmatched. The V gene's germline CDR1 is SGHAT and CDR2 FQNNGV. In nucleotides, the CDR3 is TGTGCCAGCAGCTTAGATGAAGTCCCCCGGGACAGGGCCGCCTACGAGCAGTACTTC. Translating it yields CASSLDEVPRDRAAYEQYF. The variable domain in full, with the rest retrieved from reference TRBV11-2 and TRBJ2-7, is EAGVAQSPRYKIIEKRQSVAFWCNPISGHATLYWYQQILGQGPKLLIQFQNNGVVDDSQLPKDRFSAERLKGVDSTLKIQPAKLEDSAVYLCASSLDEVPRDRAAYEQYFGPGTRLTVT.

This clone was observed once. CDR3 sequence reads: CASSPRWGGGRSTDTQYF. The CDR3 bases are TGTGCCAGCAGCCCACGGTGGGGGGGCGGGAGATCGACAGATACGCAGTATTTT. The chain recombines TRBV7-9 with TRBJ2-3; maybe TRBD2 (7 bases). Germline CDR1 and CDR2: SEHNR and FQNEAQ (reference sequence). The CDR3 is made up of 18 amino acids. V shed 5 bases and J shed 3 bases, with 24 bases lying between them.

The chain couples TRBV5-1 to TRBJ2-5; 7 bases match TRBD1. The V segment lost 4 bases and the J segment 2 bases; nucleotides outside the gene matches: 5. CDR1 and CDR2 from the germline V gene are SGHRS and YFSETQ. The CDR3 has 14 residues. The CDR3 reads CASSLGQYQETQYF. CDR3 DNA: TGCGCCAGCAGCCTGGGACAGTATCAAGAGACCCAGTACTTC.

In DNA form, the CDR3 reads TGTGCCAGCAGCTTGGGGACATCTAACTATGGCTACACCTTC. Amino acids: CASSLGTSNYGYTF. V usage is TRBV7-2 and J usage is TRBJ1-2, with D possibly matching TRBD1 (6 bases). The CDR3 runs 14 residues. V gave up 3 bases and J gave up 0 bases, with 8 bases separating them. Germline V gene data show CDR1 as SGHTA and CDR2 as FQGNSA.

The CDR3 is CASSPDRSNQPQHF. CDR3 DNA sequence: TGTGCCAGCAGTCCTGACAGGTCTAATCAGCCCCAGCATTTT. The rearrangement uses TRBV6-5 and TRBJ1-5, with a tentative D call TRBD1 (6 bases). The germline gives CDR1 MNHEY, CDR2 SVGAGI. Trimming took off 5 bases at V and 4 bases at J, with 12 bases between the two ends. The length of the CDR3 is 14 residues.

This clone has just a few counts. This rearrangement joins TRBV19 to TRBJ2-5; 8 nucleotides align to TRBD1. Germline V lookup: CDR1 LNHDA, CDR2 SQIVND (reference sequence). The CDR3 runs 15 residues. The J segment lost 4 bases and the V segment lost 1 base, leaving 5 bases of the junction unmatched. CDR3 protein: CASSIGDRSPETQYF. The CDR3 bases are TGTGCCAGTAGTATAGGGGACAGGTCCCCAGAGACCCAGTACTTC.

The rearrangement joins TRBV5-1 to TRBJ1-2; 7 nucleotides match TRBD1. The germline gives CDR1 SGHRS, CDR2 YFSETQ. The J segment lost 8 bases and the V segment lost 0 bases, leaving 4 bases of the junction unmatched. The CDR3 is 13 residues long. The CDR3 bases are TGCGCCAGCAGCTTGGCTGCAGGGGGAGGCTACACCTTC. It translates to CASSLAAGGGYTF. Together with reference TRBV5-1 and TRBJ1-2, the CDR3 gives the full variable domain: KAGVTQTPRYLIKTRGQQVTLSCSPISGHRSVSWYQQTPGQGLQFLFEYFSETQRNKGNFPGRFSGRQFSNSRSEMNVSTLELGDSALYLCASSLAAGGGYTFGSGTRLTVV.

The chain combines TRBV12-2 with TRBJ2-3; the table's D gene call, TRBD1, was not cross checked with the DNA. TRBV12-2 is designated a pseudogene. The CDR3 sequence is 15 residues long. The CDR3 loop is CASRSTTGDEDTQYF. The DNA for the CDR3 is TGTGCAAGTCGCTCTACGACAGGGGATGAAGATACGCAGTATTTT.

The J gene is TRBJ2-7, the V gene TRBV19; D perhaps matches TRBD1 (6 bases). CDR1 and CDR2 (germline): LNHDA, SQIVND (reference sequence). V was cut by 3 bases and J by 7 bases, with 16 bases left in between. The CDR3 consists of 14 residues. DNA of the CDR3: TGTGCCAGTAGTATGACAGGCAAGAGGGGGGAGCAGTACTTC. Translation: CASSMTGKRGEQYF.

Notes on this clone: At the DNA level, this CDR3 is encoded by other sequences in the same sample as well. The rearrangement links TRBV2 to TRBJ2-2, with 8 bases that match TRBD1. This CDR3 is 14 amino acids long. With V trimmed by 6 bases and J by 1 base, 1 base remained unmatched. Per the germline V gene, CDR1 is SNHLY and CDR2 is FYNNEI. The CDR3 bases are TGTGCCAGCAGGGACAGGGTGAACACCGGGGAGCTGTTTTTT. As protein: CASRDRVNTGELFF.

The chain is built from TRBV28 and TRBJ2-1; maybe TRBD1 (5 bases). The CDR3 loop spans 15 amino acids. Trimming left V 2 bases short and J 3 bases short, with 11 bases between. Germline assignment: CDR1 MDHEN and CDR2 SYDVKM. CDR3 residues: CASSLIGQGYNEQFF. The CDR3 nucleotides read TGTGCCAGCAGTTTAATTGGGCAGGGCTACAATGAGCAGTTCTTC.

This chain joins TRBV5-1 and TRBJ2-3; 15 positions match TRBD2. CDR1 and CDR2 from the germline V gene are SGHRS and YFSETQ. This CDR3 contains 17 residues. Trimming cost V 4 bases and J 3 bases; bases outside gene matches: 6. CDR3 DNA sequence: TGCGCCAGCAGCCACGGACTAGCGGGGGGGCGGACAGATACGCAGTATTTT. It yields the protein CASSHGLAGGRTDTQYF.

The chain links TRBV5-8 to TRBJ2-7; a possible D gene is TRBD1 (6 bases). The CDR3 sequence is 14 residues long. Germline values: CDR1 SGHTS, CDR2 YDEGEE. V was shortened by 5 bases and J by 0 bases, with 12 bases between the two germline ends. CDR3 in amino acids: CASRWGTFSYEQYF. The CDR3 nucleotides are TGTGCCAGCAGGTGGGGGACATTCTCCTACGAGCAGTACTTC. The full variable domain, its missing parts supplied by reference TRBV5-8 and TRBJ2-7, is EAGVTQSPTHLIKTRGQQATLRCSPISGHTSVYWYQQALGLGLQFLLWYDEGEERNRGNFPPRFSGRQFPNYSSELNVNALELEDSALYLCASRWGTFSYEQYFGPGTRLTVT.

The chain combines TRBV4-3 with TRBJ2-4; perhaps TRBD2 as D (6 bases). V lost 1 base and J 10 bases, leaving 11 bases between the germline ends. The germline gives CDR1 LGHNA, CDR2 YSLEER. The CDR3 sequence is 13 residues long. CDR3: CASSQGAGLIQYF. The CDR3 nucleotides are TGCGCCAGCAGCCAAGGGGCGGGACTGATTCAGTACTTC.

The sample holds one count of this clone. J is TRBJ2-1 and V is TRBV5-1; tentatively, D is TRBD2 (6 bases). Deletions cut 3 bases from V and 9 bases from J, with 13 bases between. Germline CDR1 SGHRS, CDR2 YFSETQ. The CDR3 is 13 residues long. The CDR3 protein is CASSSQDGSEQFF. The CDR3 region has the DNA TGCGCCAGCAGCTCCCAGGACGGGAGTGAGCAGTTCTTC. Using reference TRBV5-1 and TRBJ2-1 for the parts outside the CDR3, the full variable domain is KAGVTQTPRYLIKTRGQQVTLSCSPISGHRSVSWYQQTPGQGLQFLFEYFSETQRNKGNFPGRFSGRQFSNSRSEMNVSTLELGDSALYLCASSSQDGSEQFFGPGTRLTVL.

V and J are TRBV12-3 or TRBV12-4 and TRBJ1-5; a weak D match, TRBD1 (5 bases). V lost 1 base, J lost 5 bases, and 6 bases lay in between. The CDR3 contains 13 residues. The CDR3 sequence: CASSLGRDQPQHF. For the CDR3, the DNA is TGTGCCAGCAGTTTAGGCAGGGATCAGCCCCAGCATTTT.

V and J are TRBV10-3 and TRBJ1-2, with no clear D. Germline V gene data show CDR1 as ENHRY and CDR2 as SYGVKD. Trimming removed 2 bases from V and 4 bases from J, with 11 bases in between. This CDR3 has 14 residues. The chain's CDR3 is CAISEGGNSYGYTF. In DNA form, the CDR3 reads TGTGCCATCAGTGAGGGAGGGAACAGCTATGGCTACACCTTC.

This clone was counted once. This chain joins TRBV14 and TRBJ2-2, with D possibly being TRBD2 (5 bases). The germline V gene has CDR1 SGHDN and CDR2 FVKESK. Trimming took 4 bases from V and 5 from J, leaving 17 bases between them. This CDR3 contains 16 residues. The DNA of the CDR3 is TGTGCCAGCAGCCCTCCCAACGGGGTTGTAACCGGGGAGCTGTTTTTT. It encodes CASSPPNGVVTGELFF. Supplemented by reference TRBV14 and TRBJ2-2, the full variable domain reads EAGVTQFPSHSVIEKGQTVTLRCDPISGHDNLYWYRRVMGKEIKFLLHFVKESKQDESGMPNNRFLAERTGGTYSTLKVQPAELEDSGVYFCASSPPNGVVTGELFFGEGSRLTVL.

J is TRBJ1-1 and V is TRBV4-2; the match to TRBD1 covers 12 bases. The germline V gene encodes CDR1 LGHNA and CDR2 YNFKEQ. CDR3 length equals 17 residues. J gave up 0 bases and V 5 bases, and 7 bases lay outside the gene matches. CDR3 sequence: CASSFRDRGLMNTEAFF. DNA of the CDR3: TGTGCCAGCAGCTTTCGGGACAGGGGGCTGATGAACACTGAAGCTTTCTTT.

The genes are TRBV4-1 and TRBJ1-1, with D unresolved. V lost 1 base and J 0 bases, leaving 9 bases between the germline ends. Germline CDR1 and CDR2: MGHRA and YSYEKL. The CDR3 length is 15 residues. The CDR3 coding sequence is TGCGCCAGCAGCCAAGGGCGGAACATGAACACTGAAGCTTTCTTT. Translating gives CASSQGRNMNTEAFF.